This record concerns one T cell receptor beta chain sequence. Which antigen it targets is not known. No per-base quality is available; no much larger clone lies one base away. Spanning cysteine to phenylalanine, the CDR3 consists of 13 amino acids. Only CDR3 DNA is held: 39 bases, read in frame from base 1. Trimming costs V 1 base and J 8 bases, and their ends lie 11 bases apart. The germline V gene specifies SGHAT as CDR1 and FQNNGV as CDR2. The sample is drawn from a study of blood T cell repertoires in COVID-19 (TCRdb year 2020). Concerning the study at large: Samples covering the acute and convalescent phases of COVID-19 were provided by collaborators in the United States, Italy and Spain. The material from the prospective study consisted of cDNA or gDNA derived from T cells, B-cell-depleted T cells, or PBMCs. The dataset comprised deeply sampled blood TCRbeta repertoires from subjects exposed to, actively infected with, or recovered from COVID-19. The repertoires were made available in a free public database intended to serve as a resource for research on the immune response to SARS-CoV-2. The samples were drawn from the first 160 participants of the ongoing ImmuneRACE study and from 950 to 1,500 subjects provided by 6 global collaborators. The sample metadata nearly always contained a de-identified subject ID, COVID-19 status, age in years and sex. Where available, HLA class I and class II types were obtained from metadata supplied by the sample provider rather than from assay-based typing.

TCRbeta CDR3 regions were amplified from genomic DNA by means of the immunoSEQ Assay, a bias-controlled multiplex PCR. In the original analysis: Nucleated cell counts per sample were estimated from amplification of reference gene primers within the assay. Sequence reads were collapsed and filtered to measure the absolute abundance of every unique TCRbeta CDR3 rearrangement. For each sample, productive Simpson clonality was calculated as the square root of Simpson's diversity index across productive rearrangements. TCRdb took this table from immuneACCESS and kept in-frame rearrangements with V and J called. Such tables lack part of the clones; where checked against another copy, unresolved V genes explain under half of the gap, and the rest is unexplained. V and J calls and clone size are given by that table; D and trimming were obtained from the DNA. The sample has approximately 250,000 clones on record, approximately 90% of them singletons. In total, the top ten clones hold approximately 2.3% of the sample.

The study at large found these results: The quantity of clinical and demographic metadata differed by source and by participant and was supplied without curation.

Participants in the prospective study were enrolled through a virtual design, were aged roughly 18 to 100 years, and lived in roughly 25 United States geographic areas. In the prospective study, cohorts were assigned on the basis of participant-reported clinical history obtained from a screening survey and a study questionnaire. In the prospective study, mobile phlebotomists collected whole blood, serum and a nasopharyngeal or oropharyngeal swab from each participant. Additional blood draws and questionnaires over a 2-month period could optionally be provided by prospective study participants. Before DNA extraction, prospective study blood samples were shipped either frozen or at room temperature.

The chain joins TRBV11-2 to TRBJ1-2, and the D gene may be TRBD1, 5 bases matching. Sequenced input: PBMCs or T cells enriched from blood (not recorded which). This receptor was obtained from a woman in her 40s with acute COVID-19. The CDR3 reads CASSLGQGEGYTF. DNA sequence: TGTGCCAGCAGCTTAGGGCAGGGTGAGGGCTACACCTTC.